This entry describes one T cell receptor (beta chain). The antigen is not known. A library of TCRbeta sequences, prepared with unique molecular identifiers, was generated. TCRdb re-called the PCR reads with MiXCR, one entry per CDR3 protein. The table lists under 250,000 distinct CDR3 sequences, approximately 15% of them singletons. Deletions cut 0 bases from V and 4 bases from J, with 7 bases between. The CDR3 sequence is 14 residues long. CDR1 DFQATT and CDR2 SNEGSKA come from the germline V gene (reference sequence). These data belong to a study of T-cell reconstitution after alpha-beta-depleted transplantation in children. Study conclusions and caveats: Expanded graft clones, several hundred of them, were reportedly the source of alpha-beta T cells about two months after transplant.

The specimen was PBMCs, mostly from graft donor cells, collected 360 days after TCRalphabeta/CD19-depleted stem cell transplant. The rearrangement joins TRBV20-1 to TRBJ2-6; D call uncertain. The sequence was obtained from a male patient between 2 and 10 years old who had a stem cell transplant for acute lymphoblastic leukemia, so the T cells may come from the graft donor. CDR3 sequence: CSARDRNGANVLTF. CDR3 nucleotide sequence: TGCAGTGCTAGAGATCGAAACGGGGCCAACGTCCTGACTTTC.